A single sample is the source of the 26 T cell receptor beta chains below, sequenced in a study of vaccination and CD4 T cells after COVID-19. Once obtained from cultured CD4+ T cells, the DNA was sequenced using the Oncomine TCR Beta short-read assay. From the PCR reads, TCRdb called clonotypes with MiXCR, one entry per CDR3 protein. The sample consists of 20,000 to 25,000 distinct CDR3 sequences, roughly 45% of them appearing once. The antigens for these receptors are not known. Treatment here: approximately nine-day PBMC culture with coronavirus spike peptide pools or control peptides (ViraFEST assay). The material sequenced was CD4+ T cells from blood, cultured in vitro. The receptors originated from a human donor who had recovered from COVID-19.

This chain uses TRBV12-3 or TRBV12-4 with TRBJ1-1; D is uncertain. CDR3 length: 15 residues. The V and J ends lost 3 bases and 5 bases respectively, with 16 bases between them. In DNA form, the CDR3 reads TGTGCCAGCAGTTTTGGGGTAGGGCGGGCGACTGAAGCTTTCTTT. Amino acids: CASSFGVGRATEAFF.

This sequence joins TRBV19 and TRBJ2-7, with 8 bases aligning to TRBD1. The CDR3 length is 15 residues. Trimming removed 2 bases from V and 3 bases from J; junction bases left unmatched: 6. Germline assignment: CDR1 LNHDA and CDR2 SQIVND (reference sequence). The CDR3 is CASSITGQVIYEQYF. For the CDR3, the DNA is TGTGCCAGTAGTATAACGGGACAGGTTATCTACGAGCAGTACTTC.

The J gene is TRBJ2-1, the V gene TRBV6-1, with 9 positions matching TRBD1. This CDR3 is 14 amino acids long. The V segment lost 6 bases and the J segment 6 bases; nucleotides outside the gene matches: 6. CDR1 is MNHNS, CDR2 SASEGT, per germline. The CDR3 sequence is CASSTQGAGNEQFF. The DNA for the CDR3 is TGTGCCAGCAGCACACAGGGGGCAGGCAATGAGCAGTTCTTC.

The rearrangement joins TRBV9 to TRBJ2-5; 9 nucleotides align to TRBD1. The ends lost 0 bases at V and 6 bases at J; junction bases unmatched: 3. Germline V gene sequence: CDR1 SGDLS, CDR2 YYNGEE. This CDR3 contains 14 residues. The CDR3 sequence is CASSVVGQGQTQYF. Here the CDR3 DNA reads TGTGCCAGCAGCGTAGTGGGACAGGGACAGACCCAGTACTTC.

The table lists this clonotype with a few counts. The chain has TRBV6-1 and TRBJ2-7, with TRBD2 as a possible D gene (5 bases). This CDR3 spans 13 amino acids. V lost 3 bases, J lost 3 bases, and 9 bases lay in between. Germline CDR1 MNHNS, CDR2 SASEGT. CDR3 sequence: CASSERVFYEQYF. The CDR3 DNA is TGTGCCAGCAGTGAGAGGGTTTTCTACGAGCAGTACTTC.

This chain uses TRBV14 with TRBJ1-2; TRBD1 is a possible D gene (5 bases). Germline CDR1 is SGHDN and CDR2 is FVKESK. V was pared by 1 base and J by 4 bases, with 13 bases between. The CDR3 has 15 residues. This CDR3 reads CASSQGQTTPYGYTF. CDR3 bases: TGTGCCAGCAGCCAAGGACAGACTACCCCCTATGGCTACACCTTC.

The CDR3: CSAGGHSNQPQHF. Written as DNA, the CDR3 is TGCAGTGCTGGGGGCCATAGCAATCAGCCCCAGCATTTT. The chain combines TRBV20-1 with TRBJ1-5; perhaps TRBD1 as D (6 bases). V was shortened by 5 bases and J by 0 bases, with 8 bases between the two germline ends. The CDR3 runs to 13 residues. CDR1 DFQATT and CDR2 SNEGSKA come from the germline V gene (reference sequence).

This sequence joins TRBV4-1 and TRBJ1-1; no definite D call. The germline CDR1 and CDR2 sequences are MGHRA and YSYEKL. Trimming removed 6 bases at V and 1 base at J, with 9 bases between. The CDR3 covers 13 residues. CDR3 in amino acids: CASSGRANTEAFF. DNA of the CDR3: TGCGCCAGCAGTGGGCGGGCGAACACTGAAGCTTTCTTT.

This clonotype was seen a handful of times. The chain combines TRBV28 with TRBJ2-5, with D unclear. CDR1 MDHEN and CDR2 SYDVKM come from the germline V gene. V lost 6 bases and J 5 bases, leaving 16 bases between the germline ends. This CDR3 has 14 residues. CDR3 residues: CASSGGWGRETQYF. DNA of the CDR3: TGTGCCAGCAGCGGCGGATGGGGTAGGGAGACCCAGTACTTC.

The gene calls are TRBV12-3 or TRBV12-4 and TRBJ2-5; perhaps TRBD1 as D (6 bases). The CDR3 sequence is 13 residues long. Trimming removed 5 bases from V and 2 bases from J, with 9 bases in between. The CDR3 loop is CASSQTGQETQYF. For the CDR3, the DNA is TGTGCCAGCAGTCAAACAGGGCAAGAGACCCAGTACTTC.

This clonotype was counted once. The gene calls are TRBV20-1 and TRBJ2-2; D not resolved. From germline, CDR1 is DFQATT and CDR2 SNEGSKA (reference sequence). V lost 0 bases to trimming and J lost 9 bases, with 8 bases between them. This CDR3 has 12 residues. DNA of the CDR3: TGCAGTGCTAGAGAAGGACGTAGGGAGCTGTTTTTT. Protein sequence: CSAREGRRELFF.

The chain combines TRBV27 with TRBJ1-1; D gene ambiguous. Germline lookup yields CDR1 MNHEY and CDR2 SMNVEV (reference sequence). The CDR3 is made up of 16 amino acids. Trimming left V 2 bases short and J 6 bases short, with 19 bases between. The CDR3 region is CASSLNRLAGGAEAFF. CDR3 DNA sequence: TGTGCCAGCAGTTTAAATCGGTTGGCAGGAGGCGCTGAAGCTTTCTTT.

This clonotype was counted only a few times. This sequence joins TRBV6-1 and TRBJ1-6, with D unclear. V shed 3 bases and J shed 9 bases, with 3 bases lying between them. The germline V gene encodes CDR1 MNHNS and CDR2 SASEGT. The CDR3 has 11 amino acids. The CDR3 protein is CASSEASPLHF. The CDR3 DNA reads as TGTGCCAGCAGTGAGGCTTCACCCCTCCACTTT.

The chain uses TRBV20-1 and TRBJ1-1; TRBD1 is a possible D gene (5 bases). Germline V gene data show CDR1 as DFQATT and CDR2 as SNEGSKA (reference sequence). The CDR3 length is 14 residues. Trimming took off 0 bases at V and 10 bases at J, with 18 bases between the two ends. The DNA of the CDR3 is TGCAGTGCTAGAGATCCAGGGAAAAGTGGTCGAGCTTTCTTT. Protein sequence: CSARDPGKSGRAFF.

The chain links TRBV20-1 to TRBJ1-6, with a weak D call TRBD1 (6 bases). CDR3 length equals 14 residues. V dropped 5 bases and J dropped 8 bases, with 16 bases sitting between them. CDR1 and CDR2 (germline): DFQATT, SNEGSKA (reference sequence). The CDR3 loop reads CSADRQVAHSPLHF. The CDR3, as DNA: TGCAGTGCTGATAGACAGGTCGCGCATTCACCCCTCCACTTT.

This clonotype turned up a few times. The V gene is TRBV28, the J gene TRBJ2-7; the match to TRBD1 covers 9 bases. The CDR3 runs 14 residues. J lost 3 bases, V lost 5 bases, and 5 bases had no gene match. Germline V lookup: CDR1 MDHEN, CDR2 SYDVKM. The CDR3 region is CASSQPGQGYEQYF. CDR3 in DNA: TGTGCCAGCAGTCAGCCGGGACAGGGCTACGAGCAGTACTTC.

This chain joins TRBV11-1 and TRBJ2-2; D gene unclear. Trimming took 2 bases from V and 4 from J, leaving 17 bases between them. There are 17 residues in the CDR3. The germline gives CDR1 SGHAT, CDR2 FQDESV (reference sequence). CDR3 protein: CASSLRLTAVGTGELFF. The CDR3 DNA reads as TGTGCCAGCAGCTTAAGGCTCACGGCGGTGGGCACCGGGGAGCTGTTTTTT.

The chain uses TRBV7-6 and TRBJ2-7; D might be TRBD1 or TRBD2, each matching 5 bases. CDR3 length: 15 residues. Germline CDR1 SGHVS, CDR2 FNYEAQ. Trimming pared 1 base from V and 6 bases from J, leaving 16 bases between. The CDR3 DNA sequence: TGTGCCAGCAGCTTAGGGATTCGGGGTACAGGCGAGCAGTACTTC. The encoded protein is CASSLGIRGTGEQYF.

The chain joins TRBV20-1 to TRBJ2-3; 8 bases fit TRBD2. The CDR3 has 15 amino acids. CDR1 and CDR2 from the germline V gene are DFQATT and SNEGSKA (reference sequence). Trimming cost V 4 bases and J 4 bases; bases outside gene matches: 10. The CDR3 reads CSAIGTSARPDTQYF. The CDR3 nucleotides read TGCAGTGCTATCGGGACTAGTGCCCGTCCAGATACGCAGTATTTT.

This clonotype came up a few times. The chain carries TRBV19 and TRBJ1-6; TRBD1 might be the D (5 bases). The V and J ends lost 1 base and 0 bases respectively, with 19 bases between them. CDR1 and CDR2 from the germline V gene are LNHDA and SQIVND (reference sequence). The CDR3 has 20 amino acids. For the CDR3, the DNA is TGTGCCAGTAGTATAGGGAGGGACGGCCGTACCAGCTCCTATAATTCACCCCTCCACTTT. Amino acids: CASSIGRDGRTSSYNSPLHF. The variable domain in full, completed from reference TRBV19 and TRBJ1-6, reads DGGITQSPKYLFRKEGQNVTLSCEQNLNHDAMYWYRQDPGQGLRLIYYSQIVNDFQKGDIAEGYSVSREKKESFPLTVTSAQKNPTAFYLCASSIGRDGRTSSYNSPLHFGNGTRLTVT.

In DNA, the CDR3 is TGTGCCAGTAGTATAGAAGGTCTGTACGGCTACACCTTC. It codes for CASSIEGLYGYTF. The V call is TRBV19, the J call TRBJ1-2, with no clear D. Trimming took 0 bases from V and 8 from J, leaving 10 bases between them. CDR1 LNHDA and CDR2 SQIVND come from the germline V gene (reference sequence). The CDR3 covers 13 residues.

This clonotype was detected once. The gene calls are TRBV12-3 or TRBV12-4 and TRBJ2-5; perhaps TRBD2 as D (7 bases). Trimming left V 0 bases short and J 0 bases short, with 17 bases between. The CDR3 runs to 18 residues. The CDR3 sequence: CASSLAAGAKMYQETQYF. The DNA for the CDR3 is TGTGCCAGCAGTTTAGCGGCGGGGGCCAAGATGTACCAAGAGACCCAGTACTTC.

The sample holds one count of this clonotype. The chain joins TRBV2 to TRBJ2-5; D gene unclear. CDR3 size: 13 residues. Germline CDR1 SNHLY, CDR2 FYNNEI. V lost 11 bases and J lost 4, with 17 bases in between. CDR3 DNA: TGTGCCCTACAAAGGTCACATGGAGAGACCCAGTACTTC. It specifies CALQRSHGETQYF.

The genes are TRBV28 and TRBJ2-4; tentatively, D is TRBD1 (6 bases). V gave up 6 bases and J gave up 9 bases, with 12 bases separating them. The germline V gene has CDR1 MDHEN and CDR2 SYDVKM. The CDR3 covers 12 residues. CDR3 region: CASRTGHGIQYF. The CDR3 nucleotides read TGTGCCAGCAGGACAGGTCATGGCATTCAGTACTTC.

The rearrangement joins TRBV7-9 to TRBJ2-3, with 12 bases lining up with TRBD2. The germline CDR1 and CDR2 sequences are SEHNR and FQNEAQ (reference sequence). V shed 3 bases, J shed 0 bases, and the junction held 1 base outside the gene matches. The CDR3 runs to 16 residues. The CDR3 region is CASSFGTSGSTDTQYF. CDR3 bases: TGTGCCAGCAGCTTCGGGACTAGCGGGAGCACAGATACGCAGTATTTT.

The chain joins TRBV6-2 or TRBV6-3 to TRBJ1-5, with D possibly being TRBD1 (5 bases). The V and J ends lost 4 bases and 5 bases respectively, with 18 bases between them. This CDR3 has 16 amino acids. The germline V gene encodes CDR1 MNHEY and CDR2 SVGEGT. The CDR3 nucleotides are TGTGCCAGCAGTTCCCGGGACTTCCGATCCGATCAGCCCCAGCATTTT. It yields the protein CASSSRDFRSDQPQHF.